The 15 T cell receptor beta chains given below trace back to one sample, sequenced in a study of T cells in localized non-small cell lung cancer. The method was immunoSEQ multiplex PCR; TCRdb's version includes in-frame clones alone and lacks a portion of them. The sample carries 65,000 to 80,000 clones, 84% recorded once. Specimen: peripheral blood, collected before any cancer treatment. The receptors were sampled from a female donor of 60 years or more with stage I lung adenocarcinoma.

The chain employs TRBV2 and TRBJ2-3; the match to TRBD2 covers 14 bases. V lost 6 bases, J lost 0 bases, and 17 bases stayed unmatched. The CDR3 is 21 amino acids. Germline V gives CDR1 SNHLY, CDR2 FYNNEI. This chain's CDR3 is CASRGTSGGTQLPPSTDTQYF. The CDR3 DNA follows: TGTGCCAGCAGGGGGACTAGCGGGGGAACTCAACTACCCCCCAGCACAGATACGCAGTATTTT.

This clone was seen a few times. The rearrangement joins TRBV2 to TRBJ2-7, with D unclear. The germline V and J ends were trimmed by 6 bases and 3 bases, with 6 bases remaining between them. This CDR3 spans 11 amino acids. Germline loops: CDR1 SNHLY, CDR2 FYNNEI. CDR3 bases: TGTGCCAGCAGCGACGACTACGAGCAGTACTTC. Its protein product is CASSDDYEQYF.

The chain has TRBV6-1 and TRBJ1-2, with 7 bases lining up with TRBD1. The CDR3 totals 13 residues. Germline loops: CDR1 MNHNS, CDR2 SASEGT. Trimming cost V 8 bases and J 6 bases; bases outside gene matches: 9. CDR3 in DNA: TGTGCCAGCCATAGTTCAGGGGGACATGGCTACACCTTC. It specifies CASHSSGGHGYTF.

This chain links TRBV29-1 with TRBJ2-5; 9 nucleotides agree with TRBD2. Unmatched junction bases numbered 13, after V lost 7 bases and J lost 4 bases. Germline V lookup: CDR1 SQVTM, CDR2 ANQGSEA. This CDR3 has 15 amino acids. Written as DNA, the CDR3 is TGCAGCGCAAAAGACGCGGGGGGGGCAGGAGAGACCCAGTACTTC. Translating it yields CSAKDAGGAGETQYF.

This rearrangement joins TRBV15 to TRBJ1-6, with 7 bases that match TRBD1. Trimming took 1 base from V and 10 from J; bases not matched to a gene: 4. Germline CDR1 LNHNV, CDR2 YYDKDF (reference sequence). This CDR3 has 14 residues. As DNA, the CDR3 is TGTGCCACCAGCAGAGGCCAGGGGGAATCACCCCTCCACTTT. Amino acid sequence: CATSRGQGESPLHF.

The chain employs TRBV5-5 and TRBJ1-4; 7 nucleotides agree with TRBD1. The length of the CDR3 is 14 residues. The trim removed 3 bases at V and 8 bases at J, leaving 7 bases unmatched. Germline V lookup: CDR1 SGHKS, CDR2 YYEKEE (reference sequence). The CDR3 region is CASSWQGVGEKLFF. CDR3 sequence (DNA): TGTGCCAGCAGCTGGCAGGGGGTAGGCGAAAAACTGTTTTTT.

The V and J genes are TRBV5-1 and TRBJ2-3; D possibly corresponds to TRBD2 (6 bases). This CDR3 has 14 residues. Trimming cost V 5 bases and J 0 bases, with 10 bases left between them. Looked up from germline, CDR1 is SGHRS and CDR2 is YFSETQ. CDR3 protein: CASSSGESTDTQYF. The CDR3 DNA reads as TGCGCCAGCAGTTCGGGGGAGAGCACAGATACGCAGTATTTT.

The V call is TRBV6-5, the J call TRBJ1-5; 7 bases are shared with TRBD1. Unmatched junction bases numbered 5, after V lost 5 bases and J lost 4 bases. This CDR3 spans 14 amino acids. In germline, CDR1 is MNHEY, CDR2 SVGAGI. In nucleotides, the CDR3 is TGTGCCAGCAGTCGTACAGGGGAGAATCAGCCCCAGCATTTT. Encoded protein: CASSRTGENQPQHF.

The CDR3 bases are TGTGCCACCAGCAGAGGGGGGCTTGAAAAACTGTTTTTT. Protein: CATSRGGLEKLFF. The chain combines TRBV15 with TRBJ1-4; tentatively, D is TRBD1 (6 bases). V lost 1 base and J lost 7, with 7 bases in between. Germline V gives CDR1 LNHNV, CDR2 YYDKDF (reference sequence). CDR3 length: 13 amino acids.

The chain carries TRBV7-5 and TRBJ2-3; the tabulated D call, TRBD1, remains unverified against the DNA. TRBV7-5 counts as a pseudogene. This CDR3 is built from 13 residues. The CDR3: CARSSPRGELNNF. CDR3 sequence (DNA): TGTGCCAGAAGCTCACCCAGGGGGGAACTGAATAATTTT.

The chain employs TRBV6-5 and TRBJ1-1; D unresolved. The CDR3 has 13 residues. CDR1 is MNHEY and CDR2 is SVGAGI in the germline V gene. V gave up 2 bases and J gave up 0 bases, with 4 bases separating them. The CDR3 protein is CASSYAVNTEAFF. The DNA for the CDR3 is TGTGCCAGCAGTTACGCAGTGAACACTGAAGCTTTCTTT.

The J gene is TRBJ1-5, the V gene TRBV15; 8 bases match TRBD1. Germline CDR1 LNHNV, CDR2 YYDKDF (reference sequence). V shed 2 bases and J 1 base; nucleotides not matched to a gene: 7. The CDR3 has 17 residues. This chain's CDR3 is CATSRIRGRGSNQPQHF. CDR3 in DNA: TGTGCCACCAGCAGAATCAGGGGGCGGGGGAGCAATCAGCCCCAGCATTTT.

The chain joins TRBV9 to TRBJ1-1, with D possibly matching TRBD1 (6 bases). This CDR3 is 17 amino acids long. Germline V CDR1 and CDR2: SGDLS, YYNGEE. Trimming stripped 3 bases from V and 1 base from J, with 19 bases between. The CDR3, as DNA: TGTGCCAGCAGCGCCCGGGACATGGGAGTTGCGAACACTGAAGCTTTCTTT. Protein sequence: CASSARDMGVANTEAFF.

This clone has only one observation. The chain couples TRBV6-1 to TRBJ2-7; no clear D. Germline V lookup: CDR1 MNHNS, CDR2 SASEGT. Trimming stripped 5 bases from V and 5 bases from J, with 7 bases between. CDR3 length: 11 residues. The CDR3 sequence: CASSTRDEQYF. The CDR3 DNA follows: TGTGCCAGCAGTACAAGGGACGAGCAGTACTTC.

The chain is built from TRBV15 and TRBJ2-1; TRBD2 is a possible D gene (5 bases). Trimming left V 2 bases short and J 0 bases short, with 11 bases between. CDR1 LNHNV and CDR2 YYDKDF come from the germline V gene (reference sequence). The CDR3 has 16 residues. CDR3 residues: CATSRPFRDSYNEQFF. CDR3 DNA sequence: TGTGCCACCAGCAGACCTTTCCGGGACTCCTACAATGAGCAGTTCTTC.